This TCR beta chain appears in the sequencing data of a study of shared clonotypes between healthy human individuals. Study-wide points: Generally, estimated richness proved larger in naive subsets than it did in memory subsets. The small donor group covered limited genetic and exposure diversity.

Per germline, CDR1 ENHRY and CDR2 SYGVKD. The CDR3 runs 14 residues. V was shortened by 6 bases and J by 0 bases, with 9 bases between the two germline ends. In regard to this clone: Its matching antigen is unknown.

The protocol was immunoSEQ multiplex PCR, while the TCRdb copy is restricted to in-frame clones and leaves out a portion. The table includes some 2,500,000 clones, around 93% detected once. V is TRBV10-3 and J is TRBJ2-1; D is unclear. The specimen was naive CD4+ T cells from PBMCs. Subset given: CD45RA+ positively selected. This receptor was taken from a man aged 18 to 29 in good health. Some clones in this sample may be carry-over from other donors' samples. CDR3 DNA sequence: TGTGCCATCAGCCCCCGGGCCTCCTACAATGAGCAGTTCTTC. Translating it yields CAISPRASYNEQFF.